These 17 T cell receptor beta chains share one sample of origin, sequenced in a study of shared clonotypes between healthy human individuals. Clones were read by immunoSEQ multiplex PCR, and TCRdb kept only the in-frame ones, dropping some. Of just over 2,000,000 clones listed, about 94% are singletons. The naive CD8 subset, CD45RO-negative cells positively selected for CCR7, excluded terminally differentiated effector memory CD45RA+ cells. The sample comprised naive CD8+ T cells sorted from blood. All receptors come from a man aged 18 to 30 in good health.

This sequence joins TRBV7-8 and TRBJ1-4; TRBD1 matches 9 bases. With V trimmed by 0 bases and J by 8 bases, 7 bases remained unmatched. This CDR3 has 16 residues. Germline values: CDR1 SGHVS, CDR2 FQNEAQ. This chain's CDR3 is CASSLAPTGGLEKLFF. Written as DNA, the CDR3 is TGTGCCAGCAGCTTAGCCCCGACAGGGGGTCTGGAAAAACTGTTTTTT.

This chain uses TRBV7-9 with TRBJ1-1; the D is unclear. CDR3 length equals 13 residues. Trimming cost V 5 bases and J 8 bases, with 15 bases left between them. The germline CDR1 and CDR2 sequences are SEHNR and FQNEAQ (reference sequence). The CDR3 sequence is CASSHGETEEAFF. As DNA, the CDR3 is TGTGCCAGCAGCCACGGGGAAACCGAGGAAGCTTTCTTT.

The CDR3 loop is CASSLETSGRTGELFF. CDR3 coding DNA: TGCGCCAGCAGCTTGGAGACTAGCGGGCGCACCGGGGAGCTGTTTTTT. The chain couples TRBV5-1 to TRBJ2-2; 10 bases map to TRBD2. The CDR3 totals 16 residues. Germline loops: CDR1 SGHRS, CDR2 YFSETQ. The trim removed 0 bases at V and 4 bases at J, leaving 3 bases unmatched.

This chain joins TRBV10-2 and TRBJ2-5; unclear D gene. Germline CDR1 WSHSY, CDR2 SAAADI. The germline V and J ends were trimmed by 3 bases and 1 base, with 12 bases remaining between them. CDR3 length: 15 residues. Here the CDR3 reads CASSDLRNPQETQYF. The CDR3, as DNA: TGCGCCAGCAGTGACCTTAGGAATCCCCAAGAGACCCAGTACTTC.

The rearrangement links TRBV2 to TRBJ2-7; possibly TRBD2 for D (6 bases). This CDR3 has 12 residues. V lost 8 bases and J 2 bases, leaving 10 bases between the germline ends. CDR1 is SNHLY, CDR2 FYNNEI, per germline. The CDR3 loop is CASVGEAYEQYF. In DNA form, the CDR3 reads TGTGCCAGCGTAGGGGAGGCCTACGAGCAGTACTTC.

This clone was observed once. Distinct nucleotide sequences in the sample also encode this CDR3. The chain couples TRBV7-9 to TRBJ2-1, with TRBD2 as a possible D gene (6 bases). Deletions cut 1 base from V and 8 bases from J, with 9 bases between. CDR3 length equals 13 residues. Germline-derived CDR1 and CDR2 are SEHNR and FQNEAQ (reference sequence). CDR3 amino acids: CASSLGLVDEQFF. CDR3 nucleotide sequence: TGTGCCAGCAGCTTAGGACTAGTAGATGAGCAGTTCTTC.

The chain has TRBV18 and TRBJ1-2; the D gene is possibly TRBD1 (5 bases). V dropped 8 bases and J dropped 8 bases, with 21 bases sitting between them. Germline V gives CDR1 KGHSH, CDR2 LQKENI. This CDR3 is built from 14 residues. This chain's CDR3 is CASQGWEGERGYTF. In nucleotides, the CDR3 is TGTGCCAGCCAAGGATGGGAAGGGGAAAGGGGCTACACCTTC.

The CDR3, as DNA: TGTGCCAGCAGTTACACACGGGGGTTCACAGATACGCAGTATTTT. Residues: CASSYTRGFTDTQYF. The gene calls are TRBV6-5 and TRBJ2-3, with D possibly being TRBD2 (6 bases). V gave up 2 bases and J gave up 2 bases, with 11 bases separating them. This CDR3 comprises 15 residues. CDR1 and CDR2 (germline): MNHEY, SVGAGI.

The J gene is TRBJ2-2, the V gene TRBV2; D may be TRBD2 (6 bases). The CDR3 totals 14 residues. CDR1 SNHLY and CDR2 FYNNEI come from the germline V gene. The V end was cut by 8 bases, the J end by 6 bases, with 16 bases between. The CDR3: CASYTSFGSGELFF. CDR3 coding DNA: TGTGCCAGCTATACTAGCTTCGGGTCCGGGGAGCTGTTTTTT. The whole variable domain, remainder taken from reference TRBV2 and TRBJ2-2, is EPEVTQTPSHQVTQMGQEVILRCVPISNHLYFYWYRQILGQKVEFLVSFYNNEISEKSEIFDDQFSVERPDGSNFTLKIRSTKLEDSAMYFCASYTSFGSGELFFGEGSRLTVL.

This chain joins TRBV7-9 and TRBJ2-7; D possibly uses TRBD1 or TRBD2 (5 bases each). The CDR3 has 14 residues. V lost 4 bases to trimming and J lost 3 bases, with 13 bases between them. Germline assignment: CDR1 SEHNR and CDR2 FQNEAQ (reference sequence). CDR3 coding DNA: TGTGCCAGCAGCTCCAGGGCGGCGGGCTACGAGCAGTACTTC. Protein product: CASSSRAAGYEQYF.

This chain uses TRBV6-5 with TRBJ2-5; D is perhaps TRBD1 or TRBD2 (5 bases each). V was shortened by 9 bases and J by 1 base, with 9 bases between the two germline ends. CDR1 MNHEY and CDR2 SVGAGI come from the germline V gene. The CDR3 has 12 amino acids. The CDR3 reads CASRDVQETQYF. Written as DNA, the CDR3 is TGTGCCAGTAGGGACGTCCAAGAGACCCAGTACTTC.

CDR3 DNA: TGCAGCGTTGAAGCTCAGGCGGGAGTCGAGAACGTGGTAGGCTCCTACAATGAGCAGTTCTTC. This encodes CSVEAQAGVENVVGSYNEQFF. V and J are TRBV29-1 and TRBJ2-1, with 7 bases lining up with TRBD2. Germline values: CDR1 SQVTM, CDR2 ANQGSEA. The CDR3 has 21 amino acids. V dropped 1 base and J dropped 0; count of bases not matched to a gene: 21.

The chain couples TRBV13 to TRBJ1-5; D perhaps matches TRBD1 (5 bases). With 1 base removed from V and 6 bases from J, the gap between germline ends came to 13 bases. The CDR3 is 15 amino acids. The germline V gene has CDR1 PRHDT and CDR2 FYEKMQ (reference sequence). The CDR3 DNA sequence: TGTGCCAGCAGCTTAGCTACGCAGGGCGGTCAGCCCCAGCATTTT. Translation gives CASSLATQGGQPQHF.

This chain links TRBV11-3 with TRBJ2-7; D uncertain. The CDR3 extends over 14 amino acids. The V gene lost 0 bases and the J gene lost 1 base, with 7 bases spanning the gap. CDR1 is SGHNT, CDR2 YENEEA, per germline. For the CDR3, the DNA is TGTGCCAGCAGCTTAGAAGCCAATTCCTACGAGCAGTACTTC. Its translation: CASSLEANSYEQYF.

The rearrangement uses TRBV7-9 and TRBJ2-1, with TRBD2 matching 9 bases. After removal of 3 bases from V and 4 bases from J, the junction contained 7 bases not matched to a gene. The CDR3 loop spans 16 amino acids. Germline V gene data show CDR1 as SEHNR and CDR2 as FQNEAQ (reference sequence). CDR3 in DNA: TGTGCCAGCAGCTTGCCGATAGCGGGAGAATACAATGAGCAGTTCTTC. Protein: CASSLPIAGEYNEQFF. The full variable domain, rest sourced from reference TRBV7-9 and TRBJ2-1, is DTGVSQNPRHKITKRGQNVTFRCDPISEHNRLYWYRQTLGQGPEFLTYFQNEAQLEKSRLLSDRFSAERPKGSFSTLEIQRTEQGDSAMYLCASSLPIAGEYNEQFFGPGTRLTVL.

Here the CDR3 reads CASSLWTGPYNEQFF. In DNA form, the CDR3 reads TGTGCCAGCAGCTTGTGGACAGGTCCCTACAATGAGCAGTTCTTC. The chain combines TRBV5-6 with TRBJ2-1, with 7 positions matching TRBD1. Per germline, CDR1 SGHDT and CDR2 YYEEEE. Trimming cost V 1 base and J 2 bases; bases outside gene matches: 3. The CDR3 length is 15 residues.

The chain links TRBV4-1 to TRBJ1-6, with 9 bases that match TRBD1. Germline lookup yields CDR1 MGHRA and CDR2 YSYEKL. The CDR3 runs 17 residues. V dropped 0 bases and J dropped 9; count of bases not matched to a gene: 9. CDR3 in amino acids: CASSQDPGQGHSSPLHF. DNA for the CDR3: TGCGCCAGCAGCCAAGACCCGGGACAGGGCCATAGTTCACCCCTCCACTTT.